This T cell receptor beta chain derives from a study of long-term antiretroviral therapy in people with HIV. V gave up 5 bases and J gave up 0 bases, with 13 bases separating them. Germline-derived CDR1 and CDR2 are SQVTM and ANQGSEA. This CDR3 is built from 14 residues. Running of the v3.0 immunoSEQ assay took place at survey level. The table came from immunoSEQ multiplex PCR; TCRdb's copy has only in-frame clones and leaves some out. The sample consists of approximately 20,000 clones, roughly 80% of them appearing once. This TCR came from a man aged 40-50 years with HIV. This specimen was unsorted PBMCs, taken 1.6 years after starting antiretroviral therapy. The genes are TRBV29-1 and TRBJ1-2; D not resolved. The CDR3 sequence: CSVYTGFSNYGYTF. CDR3 sequence (DNA): TGCAGCGTTTATACTGGATTTTCTAACTATGGCTACACCTTC.